The rows below give T cell receptor beta chains drawn from one sample of a study of human T cells and chemical hapten exposure. MiXCR, run by TCRdb on the RACE reads, gives a single entry per CDR3 protein. The table shows about 300,000 distinct CDR3 sequences, with approximately 5% occurring only once. Sequences were derived from whole blood, sampled in connection with sensitization to the hapten diphenylcyclopropenone (DPC). The source is a woman under 30 with alopecia areata. Some clones in this sample may be carry-over from other donors' samples. Each CDR3 is given with its conserved first and last residue. Each record gives: D gene, clone size, V gene, J gene, CDR3 DNA, CDR3 protein. D genes are given only for firm matches. Part of the rows lack a size; the others show once, few, many or a class for expanded clones.

d_gene: TRBD1; abundance: -; v_gene: TRBV7-6; j_gene: TRBJ1-4; CDR3nt: TGTGCCAGCAGCGTGAACCCGGGACAGCCCCAATCTAATGAAAAACTGTTTTTT; CDR3aa: CASSVNPGQPQSNEKLFF
d_gene: -; abundance: many; v_gene: TRBV5-1; j_gene: TRBJ2-5; CDR3nt: TGCGCCAGCAGCCCATCGGGCTATCAAGAGACCCAGTACTTC; CDR3aa: CASSPSGYQETQYF
d_gene: -; abundance: many; v_gene: TRBV6-4; j_gene: TRBJ2-3; CDR3nt: TGTGCCAGCAGTGAAACAGGAGAGGAAGATACGCAGTATTTT; CDR3aa: CASSETGEEDTQYF
d_gene: TRBD1; abundance: many; v_gene: TRBV14; j_gene: TRBJ2-7; CDR3nt: TGTGCCAGCAGCCAAGATCCCGCCAGGGGGCCCACCTACGAGCAGTACTTC; CDR3aa: CASSQDPARGPTYEQYF
d_gene: -; abundance: -; v_gene: TRBV9; j_gene: TRBJ2-1; CDR3nt: TGTGCCAGCAGCCCTTCCCAGGGGAACTACAATGAGCAGTTCTTC; CDR3aa: CASSPSQGNYNEQFF
d_gene: -; abundance: -; v_gene: TRBV5-4; j_gene: TRBJ1-3; CDR3nt: TGTGCCAGCAGCCTTCACTCTGGAAACACCATATATTTT; CDR3aa: CASSLHSGNTIYF
d_gene: TRBD1; abundance: -; v_gene: TRBV7-4; j_gene: TRBJ1-4; CDR3nt: TGTGCCAGCAGCTACGGGACAGGGAGGCGAAAACTGTTTTTT; CDR3aa: CASSYGTGRRKLFF
d_gene: TRBD1; abundance: many; v_gene: TRBV7-9; j_gene: TRBJ2-3; CDR3nt: TGTGCCAGCAGCTGGGGACAGGACAGGGTGTATTTT; CDR3aa: CASSWGQDRVYF
d_gene: -; abundance: many; v_gene: TRBV12-3/TRBV12-4; j_gene: TRBJ1-6; CDR3nt: TGTGCCAGCAGTCAGAATAATTCACCCCTCCACTTT; CDR3aa: CASSQNNSPLHF
d_gene: -; abundance: many; v_gene: TRBV6-2/TRBV6-3; j_gene: TRBJ1-2; CDR3nt: TGTGCCAGCAGCCGACAGCTTTCTAACTATGGCTACACCTTC; CDR3aa: CASSRQLSNYGYTF
d_gene: -; abundance: -; v_gene: TRBV15; j_gene: TRBJ2-3; CDR3nt: TGTGCCACCAGCAGACGACAGTTGATCACAGATACGCAGTATTTT; CDR3aa: CATSRRQLITDTQYF
d_gene: -; abundance: few; v_gene: TRBV2; j_gene: TRBJ1-1; CDR3nt: TGTGCCAGCTCGAAAGTAGGGGGCACTGAAGCTTTCTTT; CDR3aa: CASSKVGGTEAFF
d_gene: -; abundance: many; v_gene: TRBV7-9; j_gene: TRBJ2-7; CDR3nt: TGTGCCAGCAGCCGCCGGGGGGCCTGGTACGAGCAGTACTTC; CDR3aa: CASSRRGAWYEQYF
d_gene: TRBD1; abundance: many; v_gene: TRBV12-3/TRBV12-4; j_gene: TRBJ2-1; CDR3nt: TGTGCCAGCAGTTTAGACCCCGGGACAGGGGGCTTGTTTGGCGAGCAGTTCTTC; CDR3aa: CASSLDPGTGGLFGEQFF
d_gene: -; abundance: many; v_gene: TRBV10-3; j_gene: TRBJ2-5; CDR3nt: TGTGCCATCAGCCAGGCCCAGGAGACCCAGTACTTC; CDR3aa: CAISQAQETQYF
d_gene: TRBD1; abundance: few; v_gene: TRBV18; j_gene: TRBJ2-7; CDR3nt: TGTGCCAGCTCGTTCAGGGGGCCCTTCTACGAGCAGTACTTC; CDR3aa: CASSFRGPFYEQYF
d_gene: -; abundance: -; v_gene: TRBV4-3; j_gene: TRBJ2-4; CDR3nt: TGCGCCAGCAGCCGTATCTTAGGGGTTCCGAACATTCAGTACTTC; CDR3aa: CASSRILGVPNIQYF
d_gene: TRBD1; abundance: few; v_gene: TRBV5-6; j_gene: TRBJ2-3; CDR3nt: TGTGCCAGCAGCTGGGGGGGACAGGGGACAGATACGCAGTATTTT; CDR3aa: CASSWGGQGTDTQYF
d_gene: TRBD1; abundance: -; v_gene: TRBV5-1; j_gene: TRBJ1-2; CDR3nt: TGCGCCAGCAGCAGCCGGGACAGAGACGCTAACTATGGCTACACCTTC; CDR3aa: CASSSRDRDANYGYTF
d_gene: -; abundance: few; v_gene: TRBV5-5; j_gene: TRBJ2-3; CDR3nt: TGTGCCAGCGACGCGCAGGCGGCCTACACAGATACGCAGTATTTT; CDR3aa: CASDAQAAYTDTQYF
d_gene: -; abundance: few; v_gene: TRBV12-3/TRBV12-4; j_gene: TRBJ1-2; CDR3nt: TGTGCCAGCAGTTTAGCGGCAGAACCTTCTAACTATGGCTACACCTTC; CDR3aa: CASSLAAEPSNYGYTF
d_gene: TRBD2; abundance: few; v_gene: TRBV4-3; j_gene: TRBJ2-2; CDR3nt: TGCGCCAGCAGCCAAGATTTGACGGGCGGGGGGAACACCGGGGAGCTGTTTTTT; CDR3aa: CASSQDLTGGGNTGELFF
d_gene: -; abundance: many; v_gene: TRBV9; j_gene: TRBJ1-2; CDR3nt: TGTGCCAGCAGCGTAGATCCGGACTATGGCTACACCTTC; CDR3aa: CASSVDPDYGYTF
d_gene: -; abundance: many; v_gene: TRBV7-8; j_gene: TRBJ2-7; CDR3nt: TGTGCCAGCAGCGCACCGGGACGGCCCTACGAGCAGTACTTC; CDR3aa: CASSAPGRPYEQYF
d_gene: -; abundance: few; v_gene: TRBV7-2; j_gene: TRBJ1-3; CDR3nt: TGTGCCAGCAGCCGAATGGGCACACAAAGGATTTCTTCCGGAAACACCATATATTTT; CDR3aa: CASSRMGTQRISSGNTIYF
d_gene: TRBD1; abundance: -; v_gene: TRBV18; j_gene: TRBJ1-6; CDR3nt: TGTGCCAGCTCACCGGGACAGGAGCTTTCACCCCTCCACTTT; CDR3aa: CASSPGQELSPLHF
d_gene: -; abundance: few; v_gene: TRBV21-1; j_gene: TRBJ1-5; CDR3nt: TGTGCCAGGAAGAGGTACAATCAGCCCCAGCATTTT; CDR3aa: CARKRYNQPQHF
d_gene: TRBD1; abundance: -; v_gene: TRBV4-1; j_gene: TRBJ1-1; CDR3nt: TGCGCCAGCAGCGAAACAGGGGTGACTGAAGCTTTCTTT; CDR3aa: CASSETGVTEAFF
d_gene: TRBD1; abundance: -; v_gene: TRBV19; j_gene: TRBJ2-3; CDR3nt: TGTGCCAGTAGGCTCCGGACAGGGGGCAACGCAGATACGCAGTATTTT; CDR3aa: CASRLRTGGNADTQYF
d_gene: -; abundance: many; v_gene: TRBV18; j_gene: TRBJ1-5; CDR3nt: TGTGCCAGCTCACCATCAGGGGCCAACCTCTTTTTT; CDR3aa: CASSPSGANLFF
d_gene: -; abundance: -; v_gene: TRBV3-1; j_gene: TRBJ1-3; CDR3nt: TGTGCCAGCAGCCGGATGATGGATGGAAACACCATATATTTT; CDR3aa: CASSRMMDGNTIYF
d_gene: TRBD1; abundance: -; v_gene: TRBV28; j_gene: TRBJ2-7; CDR3nt: TGTGCCAGCAGTCCGGGACAGGCCTCCTACGAGCAGTACTTC; CDR3aa: CASSPGQASYEQYF
d_gene: TRBD2; abundance: few; v_gene: TRBV7-2; j_gene: TRBJ2-4; CDR3nt: TGTGCCAGCAGCTTATATGAAGGCGGGGGGGCGGTTCGATTC; CDR3aa: CASSLYEGGGAVRF
d_gene: -; abundance: -; v_gene: TRBV11-2; j_gene: TRBJ2-1; CDR3nt: TGTGCCAGCAGCTCACCCCCGGCGGGCTCCTACAATGAGCAGTTCTTC; CDR3aa: CASSSPPAGSYNEQFF
d_gene: -; abundance: many; v_gene: TRBV28; j_gene: TRBJ1-5; CDR3nt: TGTGCCAGCCGTACCCTCGGGGGGTCGTACCAGCCCCAGCATTTT; CDR3aa: CASRTLGGSYQPQHF
d_gene: -; abundance: few; v_gene: TRBV27; j_gene: TRBJ2-7; CDR3nt: TGTGCCAGCAGTTCACAGGGCCCTGCTTACGAGCAGTACTTC; CDR3aa: CASSSQGPAYEQYF
d_gene: TRBD1; abundance: -; v_gene: TRBV3-1; j_gene: TRBJ1-1; CDR3nt: TGTGCCAGCAGTTTTTCCGGGACAGGTAAGGGAAGCACTGAAGCTTTCTTT; CDR3aa: CASSFSGTGKGSTEAFF
d_gene: -; abundance: few; v_gene: TRBV24-1; j_gene: TRBJ2-5; CDR3nt: TGTGCCACCAGTGATTTCTCCGACGCCAAGGAGACCCAGTACTTC; CDR3aa: CATSDFSDAKETQYF
d_gene: TRBD1; abundance: many; v_gene: TRBV29-1; j_gene: TRBJ1-2; CDR3nt: TGCAGCGTCGGGACAGGGGAAAACTATGGCTACACCTTC; CDR3aa: CSVGTGENYGYTF
d_gene: -; abundance: -; v_gene: TRBV6-6; j_gene: TRBJ2-5; CDR3nt: TGTGCCAGCAGTTACTTTCAGGGGATTGAAGAGACCCAGTACTTC; CDR3aa: CASSYFQGIEETQYF
d_gene: -; abundance: many; v_gene: TRBV6-5; j_gene: TRBJ2-7; CDR3nt: TGTGCCAGCAGCGGCAGCAGAGCTAACTACGAGCAGTACTTC; CDR3aa: CASSGSRANYEQYF
d_gene: TRBD2; abundance: -; v_gene: TRBV9; j_gene: TRBJ2-1; CDR3nt: TGTGCCAGCAGCGTAACCCCTAGCGGCAATGAGCAGTTCTTC; CDR3aa: CASSVTPSGNEQFF
d_gene: TRBD2; abundance: few; v_gene: TRBV28; j_gene: TRBJ2-1; CDR3nt: TGTGCCAGCAGTTTCCCTAGCGGCGACGACTCCTACAATGAGCAGTTCTTC; CDR3aa: CASSFPSGDDSYNEQFF
d_gene: -; abundance: few; v_gene: TRBV6-1; j_gene: TRBJ1-3; CDR3nt: TGTGCCAGCACCCGAGAAGGACAGGGAAACACCATATATTTT; CDR3aa: CASTREGQGNTIYF
d_gene: TRBD2; abundance: many; v_gene: TRBV4-2; j_gene: TRBJ2-3; CDR3nt: TGTGCCAGCAGCCAAGATGTGCTAGCGGGAGTTACGCAGTATTTT; CDR3aa: CASSQDVLAGVTQYF
d_gene: -; abundance: many; v_gene: TRBV5-4; j_gene: TRBJ1-1; CDR3nt: TGTGCCAGCAGCTCATGGGATGAAGCTTTCTTT; CDR3aa: CASSSWDEAFF
d_gene: -; abundance: many; v_gene: TRBV4-2; j_gene: TRBJ1-2; CDR3nt: TGTGCCAGCAGCCAAGATCTTGGGCAGACCTATGGCTACACCTTC; CDR3aa: CASSQDLGQTYGYTF
d_gene: -; abundance: -; v_gene: TRBV20-1; j_gene: TRBJ1-4; CDR3nt: TGCAGTGCTAAAATGGCTTGGGAGCCTAATGAAAAACTGTTTTTT; CDR3aa: CSAKMAWEPNEKLFF
d_gene: -; abundance: -; v_gene: TRBV6-4; j_gene: TRBJ2-3; CDR3nt: TGTGCCAGCAGTGACGGCCCGGGAGTTACAGATACGCAGTATTTT; CDR3aa: CASSDGPGVTDTQYF
d_gene: -; abundance: -; v_gene: TRBV9; j_gene: TRBJ2-2; CDR3nt: TGTGCCAGCAGCCTGTCAGAGGGGTGGAACACCGGGGAGCTGTTTTTT; CDR3aa: CASSLSEGWNTGELFF
d_gene: -; abundance: many; v_gene: TRBV6-4; j_gene: TRBJ2-1; CDR3nt: TGTGCCAGCAGTGGCAGGGAAAGCTCCTACAATGAGCAGTTCTTC; CDR3aa: CASSGRESSYNEQFF
d_gene: -; abundance: -; v_gene: TRBV7-3; j_gene: TRBJ1-1; CDR3nt: TGTGCCAGCAGCTTATTAGGTCCCAACACTGAAGCTTTCTTT; CDR3aa: CASSLLGPNTEAFF
d_gene: TRBD1; abundance: -; v_gene: TRBV27; j_gene: TRBJ1-1; CDR3nt: TGTGCCAGCAGTCCAATACTCGGGACAGGGGGCTCTGAAGCTTTCTTT; CDR3aa: CASSPILGTGGSEAFF